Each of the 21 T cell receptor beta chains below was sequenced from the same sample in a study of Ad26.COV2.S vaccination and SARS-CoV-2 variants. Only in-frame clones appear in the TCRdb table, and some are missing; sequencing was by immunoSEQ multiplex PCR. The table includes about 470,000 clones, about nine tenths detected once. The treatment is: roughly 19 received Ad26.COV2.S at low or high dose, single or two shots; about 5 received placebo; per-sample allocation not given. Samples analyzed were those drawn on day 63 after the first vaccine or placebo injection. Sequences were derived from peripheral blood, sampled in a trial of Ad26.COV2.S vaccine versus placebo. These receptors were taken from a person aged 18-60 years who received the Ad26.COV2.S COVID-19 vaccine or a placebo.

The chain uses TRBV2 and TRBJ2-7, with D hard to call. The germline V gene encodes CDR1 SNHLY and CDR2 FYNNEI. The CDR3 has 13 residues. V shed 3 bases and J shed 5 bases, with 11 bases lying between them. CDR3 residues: CASSEELANEQYF. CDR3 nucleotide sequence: TGTGCCAGCAGTGAGGAGTTAGCTAACGAGCAGTACTTC.

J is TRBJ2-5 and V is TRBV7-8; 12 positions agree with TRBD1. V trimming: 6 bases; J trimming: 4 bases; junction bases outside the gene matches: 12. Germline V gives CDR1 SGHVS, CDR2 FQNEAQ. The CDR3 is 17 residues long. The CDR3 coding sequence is TGTGCCAGCAGGGATACTTACACGGGACAGGGGGCAGAGACCCAGTACTTC. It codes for CASRDTYTGQGAETQYF. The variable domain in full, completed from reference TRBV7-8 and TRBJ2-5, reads GAGVSQSPRYKVAKRGQDVALRCDPISGHVSLFWYQQALGQGPEFLTYFQNEAQLDKSGLPSDRFFAERPEGSVSTLKIQRTQQEDSAVYLCASRDTYTGQGAETQYFGPGTRLLVL.

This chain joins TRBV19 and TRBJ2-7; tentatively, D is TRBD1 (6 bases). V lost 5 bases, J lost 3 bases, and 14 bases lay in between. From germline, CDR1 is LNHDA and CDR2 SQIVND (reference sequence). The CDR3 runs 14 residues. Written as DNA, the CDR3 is TGTGCCAGTAGTTCGGACAGAGACCTCTACGAGCAGTACTTC. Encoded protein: CASSSDRDLYEQYF.

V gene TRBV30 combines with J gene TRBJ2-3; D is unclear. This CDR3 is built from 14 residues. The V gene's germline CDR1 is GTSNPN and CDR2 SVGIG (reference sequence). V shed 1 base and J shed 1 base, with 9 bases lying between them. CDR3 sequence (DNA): TGTGCCTGGAGTGGATGGTTGGGCACAGATACGCAGTATTTT. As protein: CAWSGWLGTDTQYF.

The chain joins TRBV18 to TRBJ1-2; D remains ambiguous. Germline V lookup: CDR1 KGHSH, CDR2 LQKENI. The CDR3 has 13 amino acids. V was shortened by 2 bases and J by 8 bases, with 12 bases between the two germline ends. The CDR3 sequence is CASSPDASAGYTF. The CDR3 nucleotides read TGTGCCAGCTCACCAGACGCGTCAGCGGGCTACACCTTC.

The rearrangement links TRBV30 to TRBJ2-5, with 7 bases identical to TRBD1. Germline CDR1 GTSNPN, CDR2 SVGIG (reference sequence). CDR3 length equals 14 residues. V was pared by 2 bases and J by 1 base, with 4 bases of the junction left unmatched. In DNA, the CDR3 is TGTGCCTGGAGTTTGGGACAGCCCCAAGAGACCCAGTACTTC. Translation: CAWSLGQPQETQYF.

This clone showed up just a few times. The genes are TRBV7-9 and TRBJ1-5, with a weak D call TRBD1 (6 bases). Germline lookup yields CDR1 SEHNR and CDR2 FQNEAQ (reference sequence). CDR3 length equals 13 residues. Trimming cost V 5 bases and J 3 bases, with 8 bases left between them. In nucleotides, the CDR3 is TGTGCCAGCAGCGAGGGACACAATCAGCCCCAGCATTTT. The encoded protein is CASSEGHNQPQHF. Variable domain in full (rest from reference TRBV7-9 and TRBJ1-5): DTGVSQNPRHKITKRGQNVTFRCDPISEHNRLYWYRQTLGQGPEFLTYFQNEAQLEKSRLLSDRFSAERPKGSFSTLEIQRTEQGDSAMYLCASSEGHNQPQHFGDGTRLSIL.

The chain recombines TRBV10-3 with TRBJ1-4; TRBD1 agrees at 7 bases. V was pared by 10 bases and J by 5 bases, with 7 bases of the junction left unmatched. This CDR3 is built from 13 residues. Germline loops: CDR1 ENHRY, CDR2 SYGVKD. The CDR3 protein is CASTGAWNEKLFF. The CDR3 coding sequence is TGTGCCAGCACAGGGGCGTGGAATGAAAAACTGTTTTTT.

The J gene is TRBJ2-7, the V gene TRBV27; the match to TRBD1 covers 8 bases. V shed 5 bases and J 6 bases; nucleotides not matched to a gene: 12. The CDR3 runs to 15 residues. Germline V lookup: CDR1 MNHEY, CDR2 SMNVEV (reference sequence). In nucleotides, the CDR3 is TGTGCCAGCAGTCCCTGGACAGGGTCTCAAGGCGAGCAGTACTTC. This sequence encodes CASSPWTGSQGEQYF.

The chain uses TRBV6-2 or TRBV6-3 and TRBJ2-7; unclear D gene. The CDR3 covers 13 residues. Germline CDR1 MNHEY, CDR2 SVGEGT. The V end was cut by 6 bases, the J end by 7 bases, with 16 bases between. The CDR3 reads CASSRTDFREQYF. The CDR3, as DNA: TGTGCCAGCAGCCGGACCGATTTTAGGGAGCAGTACTTC.

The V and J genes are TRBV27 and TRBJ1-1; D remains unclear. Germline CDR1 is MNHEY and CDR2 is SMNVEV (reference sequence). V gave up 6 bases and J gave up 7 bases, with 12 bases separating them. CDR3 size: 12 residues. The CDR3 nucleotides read TGTGCCAGCAGAAGCATGTTAGGTGAAGCTTTCTTT. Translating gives CASRSMLGEAFF.

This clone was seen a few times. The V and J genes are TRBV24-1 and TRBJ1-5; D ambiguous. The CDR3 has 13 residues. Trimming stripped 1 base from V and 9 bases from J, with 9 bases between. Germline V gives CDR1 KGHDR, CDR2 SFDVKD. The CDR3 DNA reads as TGTGCCACCAGTGATTTCGGTAGTTTGCCCCAGCATTTT. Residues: CATSDFGSLPQHF.

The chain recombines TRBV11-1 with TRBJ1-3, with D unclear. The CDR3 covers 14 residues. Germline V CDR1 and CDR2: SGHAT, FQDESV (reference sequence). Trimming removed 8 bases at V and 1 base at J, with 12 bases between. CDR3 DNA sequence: TGTGCCAGCGAGACATCCGGATCTGGAAACACCATATATTTT. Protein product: CASETSGSGNTIYF.

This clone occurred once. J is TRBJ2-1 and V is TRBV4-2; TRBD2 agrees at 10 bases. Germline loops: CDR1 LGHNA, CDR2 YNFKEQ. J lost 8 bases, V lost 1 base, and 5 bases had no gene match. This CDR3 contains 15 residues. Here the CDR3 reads CASSQAASGSDEQFF. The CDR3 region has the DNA TGTGCCAGCAGCCAAGCAGCTAGCGGGAGCGATGAGCAGTTCTTC.

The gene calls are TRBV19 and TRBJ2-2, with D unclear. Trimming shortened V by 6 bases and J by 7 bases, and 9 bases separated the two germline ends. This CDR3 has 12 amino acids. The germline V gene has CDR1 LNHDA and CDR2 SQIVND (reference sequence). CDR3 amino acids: CASSQRVGELFF. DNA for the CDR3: TGTGCCAGTAGCCAAAGGGTCGGGGAGCTGTTTTTT. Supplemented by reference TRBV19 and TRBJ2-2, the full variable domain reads DGGITQSPKYLFRKEGQNVTLSCEQNLNHDAMYWYRQDPGQGLRLIYYSQIVNDFQKGDIAEGYSVSREKKESFPLTVTSAQKNPTAFYLCASSQRVGELFFGEGSRLTVL.

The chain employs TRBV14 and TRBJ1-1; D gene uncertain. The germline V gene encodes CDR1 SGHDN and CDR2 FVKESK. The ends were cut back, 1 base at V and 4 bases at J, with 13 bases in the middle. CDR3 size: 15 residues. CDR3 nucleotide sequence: TGTGCCAGCAGCCAAGCGGGCCTATCGGGCACTGAAGCTTTCTTT. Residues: CASSQAGLSGTEAFF. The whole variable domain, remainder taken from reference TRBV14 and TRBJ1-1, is EAGVTQFPSHSVIEKGQTVTLRCDPISGHDNLYWYRRVMGKEIKFLLHFVKESKQDESGMPNNRFLAERTGGTYSTLKVQPAELEDSGVYFCASSQAGLSGTEAFFGQGTRLTVV.

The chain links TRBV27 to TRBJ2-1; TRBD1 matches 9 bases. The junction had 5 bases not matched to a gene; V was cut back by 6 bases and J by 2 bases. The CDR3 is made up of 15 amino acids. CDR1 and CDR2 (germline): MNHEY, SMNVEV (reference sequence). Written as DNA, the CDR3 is TGTGCCAGCAGCACCGGGACAGGGCCCTACAATGAGCAGTTCTTC. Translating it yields CASSTGTGPYNEQFF.

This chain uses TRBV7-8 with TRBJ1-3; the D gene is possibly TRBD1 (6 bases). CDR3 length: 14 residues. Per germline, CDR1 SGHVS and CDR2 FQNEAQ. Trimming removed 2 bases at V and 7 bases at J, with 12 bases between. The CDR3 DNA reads TGTGCCAGCAGCTTATCCCGGGGGCTTAACACCATATATTTT. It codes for CASSLSRGLNTIYF.

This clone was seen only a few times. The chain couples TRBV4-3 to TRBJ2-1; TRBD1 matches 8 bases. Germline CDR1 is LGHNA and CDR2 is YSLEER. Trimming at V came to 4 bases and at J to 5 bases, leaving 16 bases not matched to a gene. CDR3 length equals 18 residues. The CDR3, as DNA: TGCGCCAGCAGCCCCGGGTATTTGGACACGGGACAGGACAATGAGCAGTTCTTC. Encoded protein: CASSPGYLDTGQDNEQFF.

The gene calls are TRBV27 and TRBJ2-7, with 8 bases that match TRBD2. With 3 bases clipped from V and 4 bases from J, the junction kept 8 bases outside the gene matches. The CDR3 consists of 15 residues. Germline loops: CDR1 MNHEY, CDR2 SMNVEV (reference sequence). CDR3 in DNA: TGTGCCAGCAGTTTCTCCATAGCGGGATTGTACGAGCAGTACTTC. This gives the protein CASSFSIAGLYEQYF.

The CDR3 DNA sequence: TGTGCCAGCAGCTCCGGGTCGGCGGCTACTGAAGCTTTCTTT. It yields the protein CASSSGSAATEAFF. The chain joins TRBV7-9 to TRBJ1-1; D unresolved. This CDR3 region has 14 residues. Germline V gene sequence: CDR1 SEHNR, CDR2 FQNEAQ (reference sequence). V was clipped by 4 bases and J by 5 bases, with 14 bases between them.